What follows are 28 T cell receptor beta chains derived from one specimen sequenced in a study of cytomegalovirus exposure and HLA in healthy donors. The study ran its PCR with 60 Vbeta and 13 Jbeta primers. Assay used: immunoSEQ multiplex PCR; TCRdb lists only in-frame clones, some missing. This table has 140,000 to 150,000 clones, around 70% appearing once. The material sequenced was PBMCs. The receptor set was obtained from a woman aged 55-75 years in good health and CMV-seropositive.

The V call is TRBV30, the J call TRBJ2-2; unclear D gene. The V end lost 3 bases, the J end lost 0 bases, and 2 bases lay between the germline ends. The germline V gene has CDR1 GTSNPN and CDR2 SVGIG (reference sequence). CDR3 length equals 12 residues. The CDR3 reads CAWSANTGELFF. CDR3 nucleotide sequence: TGTGCCTGGAGCGCGAACACCGGGGAGCTGTTTTTT.

V and J are TRBV30 and TRBJ1-3; a weak D match, TRBD1 (6 bases). Germline values: CDR1 GTSNPN, CDR2 SVGIG (reference sequence). The ends were cut back, 5 bases at V and 5 bases at J, with 16 bases in the middle. The CDR3 is 14 amino acids. For the CDR3, the DNA is TGTGCCTGGTCCCTCGGGGGGGCGAGAAACACCATATATTTT. Its translation is CAWSLGGARNTIYF. The variable domain in full, with the rest retrieved from reference TRBV30 and TRBJ1-3, is SQTIHQWPATLVQPVGSPLSLECTVEGTSNPNLYWYRQAAGRGLQLLFYSVGIGQISSEVPQNLSASRPQDRQFILSSKKLLLSDSGFYLCAWSLGGARNTIYFGEGSWLTVV.

The V and J genes are TRBV7-3 and TRBJ2-1; no clear D. Germline CDR1 reads SGHTA; CDR2 reads FQGTGA. The CDR3 loop spans 13 amino acids. The V gene lost 0 bases and the J gene lost 3 bases, with 3 bases spanning the gap. The CDR3 loop is CASSLTRYNEQFF. The CDR3 DNA sequence: TGTGCCAGCAGCTTAACTCGCTACAATGAGCAGTTCTTC.

This chain joins TRBV5-1 and TRBJ2-1; D perhaps matches TRBD2 (6 bases). Trimming shortened V by 2 bases and J by 8 bases, and 17 bases separated the two germline ends. The CDR3 spans 15 residues. Germline lookup yields CDR1 SGHRS and CDR2 YFSETQ. The DNA for the CDR3 is TGCGCCAGCAGCTTCGGAGGGCGGGGAAGTGATGAGCAGTTCTTC. Translating gives CASSFGGRGSDEQFF.

This rearrangement joins TRBV7-9 to TRBJ2-7, with 10 bases lining up with TRBD1. J lost 6 bases, V lost 2 bases, and 10 bases had no gene match. Looked up from germline, CDR1 is SEHNR and CDR2 is FQNEAQ (reference sequence). The CDR3 totals 16 residues. This chain's CDR3 is CASSLRSGTGATEQYF. The CDR3 DNA sequence: TGTGCCAGCAGCTTAAGGTCCGGGACAGGGGCCACCGAGCAGTACTTC.

This chain uses TRBV27 with TRBJ2-3; possibly TRBD1 for D (6 bases). From germline, CDR1 is MNHEY and CDR2 SMNVEV (reference sequence). The length of the CDR3 is 15 residues. The V end was cut by 5 bases, the J end by 2 bases, with 14 bases between. The CDR3 DNA sequence: TGTGCCAGCAGTAGGCAGGGGATCCCCACAGATACGCAGTATTTT. Residues: CASSRQGIPTDTQYF.

The chain couples TRBV9 to TRBJ2-2, with TRBD1 matching over 11 bases. J lost 5 bases, V lost 2 bases, and 8 bases had no gene match. The CDR3 has 17 residues. From germline, CDR1 is SGDLS and CDR2 YYNGEE. The CDR3 DNA sequence: TGTGCCAGCAGCGTTGTCCCCGGGACAGGGGGTACCGGGGAGCTGTTTTTT. Translated, it gives CASSVVPGTGGTGELFF.

The chain carries TRBV27 and TRBJ2-7; 10 positions agree with TRBD1. The CDR3 extends over 14 amino acids. CDR1 is MNHEY and CDR2 is SMNVEV in the germline V gene (reference sequence). After removal of 4 bases from V and 3 bases from J, the junction contained 3 bases not matched to a gene. The CDR3 region is CASSSRDRGYEQYF. CDR3 sequence (DNA): TGTGCCAGCAGTTCCAGGGACAGGGGCTACGAGCAGTACTTC.

V and J are TRBV5-1 and TRBJ1-3; D unclear. This CDR3 spans 14 amino acids. Germline CDR1 SGHRS, CDR2 YFSETQ. V was pared by 1 base and J by 0 bases, with 5 bases between. In DNA, the CDR3 is TGCGCCAGCAGCTTGACCTACTCTGGAAACACCATATATTTT. Amino acid sequence: CASSLTYSGNTIYF.

V is TRBV6-1 and J is TRBJ2-7, with D possibly being TRBD2 (6 bases). The CDR3 has 12 amino acids. Germline assignment: CDR1 MNHNS and CDR2 SASEGT. V lost 6 bases and J lost 2, with 8 bases in between. DNA for the CDR3: TGTGCCAGCAGGGGGGGACCCTACGAGCAGTACTTC. This sequence encodes CASRGGPYEQYF.

The chain uses TRBV19 and TRBJ2-2; D possibly corresponds to TRBD1 (5 bases). Germline lookup yields CDR1 LNHDA and CDR2 SQIVND (reference sequence). The CDR3 runs 14 residues. The V end lost 4 bases, the J end lost 1 base, and 7 bases lay between the germline ends. The CDR3 DNA is TGTGCCAGTAGTACCGGACAGAACACCGGGGAGCTGTTTTTT. Amino acids: CASSTGQNTGELFF.

The rearrangement links TRBV5-6 to TRBJ2-2; TRBD1 matches at 8 bases. Per the germline V gene, CDR1 is SGHDT and CDR2 is YYEEEE. Trimming removed 1 base from V and 5 bases from J; junction bases left unmatched: 4. The CDR3 runs 15 residues. CDR3 in amino acids: CASSLQGAGTGELFF. The CDR3 nucleotides are TGTGCCAGCAGCTTGCAGGGGGCAGGGACCGGGGAGCTGTTTTTT.

This clone showed up just a few times. This chain uses TRBV27 with TRBJ2-3; 11 bases align to TRBD2. This CDR3 is built from 16 residues. Per the germline V gene, CDR1 is MNHEY and CDR2 is SMNVEV (reference sequence). The J segment lost 2 bases and the V segment lost 6 bases, leaving 7 bases of the junction unmatched. The DNA of the CDR3 is TGTGCCAGCAGAGACAAGGGACTAGCGGTCACAGATACGCAGTATTTT. It codes for CASRDKGLAVTDTQYF.

The chain uses TRBV7-9 and TRBJ2-7, with 12 bases lining up with TRBD2. The germline V gene has CDR1 SEHNR and CDR2 FQNEAQ (reference sequence). Losses at the gene ends were 1 base for V and 5 bases for J; bases not matched to a gene: 6. The length of the CDR3 is 16 residues. CDR3 loop: CASSLVPRTSGNEQYF. CDR3 sequence (DNA): TGTGCCAGCAGCTTAGTTCCCCGGACTAGCGGGAACGAGCAGTACTTC.

In this sample, this clone turned up a few times. The genes are TRBV7-9 and TRBJ1-2, with no clear D. V lost 5 bases and J 4 bases, leaving 17 bases between the germline ends. This CDR3 region has 15 residues. Germline V gene lookup returns CDR1 SEHNR and CDR2 FQNEAQ (reference sequence). CDR3 DNA sequence: TGTGCCAGCAGCCCATTAGGACGGGGTTTCTATGGCTACACCTTC. Its translation is CASSPLGRGFYGYTF.

The CDR3 DNA sequence: TGCGCCAGCAGCCTTTCACAGGGTGAGAGGACTTTCTTT. Its translation is CASSLSQGERTFF. This rearrangement joins TRBV5-1 to TRBJ1-1; maybe TRBD1 (6 bases). The CDR3 contains 13 residues. CDR1 is SGHRS, CDR2 YFSETQ, per germline. Trimming stripped 4 bases from V and 12 bases from J, with 19 bases between.

This clone was seen a few times. The rearrangement joins TRBV5-6 to TRBJ1-5; D is perhaps TRBD1 (6 bases). V was clipped by 0 bases and J by 5 bases, with 12 bases between them. The CDR3 covers 15 residues. Germline V gene lookup returns CDR1 SGHDT and CDR2 YYEEEE. The CDR3 bases are TGTGCCAGCAGCTTGGGTTGGGGGCGCGATCAGCCCCAGCATTTT. It codes for CASSLGWGRDQPQHF.

The chain recombines TRBV7-3 with TRBJ1-1; D remains unclear. The germline CDR1 and CDR2 sequences are SGHTA and FQGTGA. This CDR3 contains 13 residues. The ends were cut back, 3 bases at V and 1 base at J, with 6 bases in the middle. CDR3 DNA: TGTGCCAGCAGCTTCTCAGGGAACACTGAAGCTTTCTTT. Protein: CASSFSGNTEAFF.

The CDR3 spells CASSRPGTYEQYF. The DNA of the CDR3 is TGTGCCAGCAGTCGACCAGGAACCTACGAGCAGTACTTC. The chain couples TRBV6-5 to TRBJ2-7; D not certain. The CDR3 spans 13 residues. The V end was cut by 5 bases, the J end by 2 bases, with 10 bases between. Germline V gives CDR1 MNHEY, CDR2 SVGAGI.

A single count supports this clone. The chain links TRBV5-6 to TRBJ2-1, with TRBD2 identical over 9 bases. J was trimmed by 5 bases and V by 1 base; bases with no gene match: 13. CDR1 and CDR2 from the germline V gene are SGHDT and YYEEEE. The CDR3 length is 18 residues. The CDR3 here is CASSLRSGSPTSHNEQFF. The CDR3 DNA follows: TGTGCCAGCAGCTTGCGTAGCGGGAGCCCCACCAGCCACAATGAGCAGTTCTTC.

The chain uses TRBV11-2 and TRBJ1-2, with TRBD1 matching over 8 bases. Germline CDR1 is SGHAT and CDR2 is FQNNGV. There are 18 residues in the CDR3. With 5 bases clipped from V and 2 bases from J, the junction kept 16 bases outside the gene matches. This CDR3 reads CASSPGGAGGSPNYGYTF. CDR3 in DNA: TGTGCCAGCAGCCCCGGTGGGGCAGGGGGCAGTCCGAACTATGGCTACACCTTC.

This clone was found once. The gene calls are TRBV5-1 and TRBJ2-1, with D possibly matching TRBD2 (5 bases). V was shortened by 4 bases and J by 3 bases, with 14 bases between the two germline ends. This CDR3 is built from 15 residues. Germline V CDR1 and CDR2: SGHRS, YFSETQ. The CDR3 reads CASSTDQAVYNEQFF. The CDR3, as DNA: TGCGCCAGCAGCACCGATCAAGCGGTCTACAATGAGCAGTTCTTC.

The CDR3 DNA is TGCAGCGTGGCCGGGACAGCCCAAGAGACCCAGTACTTC. Its protein product is CSVAGTAQETQYF. V and J are TRBV29-1 and TRBJ2-5; 7 bases are a match to TRBD1. CDR1 and CDR2 (germline): SQVTM, ANQGSEA. Trimming at V came to 6 bases and at J to 1 base, leaving 5 bases not matched to a gene. The CDR3 has 13 amino acids.

V usage is TRBV2 and J usage is TRBJ2-7, with 10 bases identical to TRBD1. Germline lookup yields CDR1 SNHLY and CDR2 FYNNEI. J was trimmed by 4 bases and V by 7 bases; bases with no gene match: 7. The CDR3 extends over 14 amino acids. This CDR3 reads CASNRDRGAYEQYF. The CDR3 nucleotides are TGTGCCAGCAACCGGGACAGGGGAGCATACGAGCAGTACTTC.

The chain couples TRBV5-1 to TRBJ1-2, with a tentative D call TRBD1 (5 bases). This CDR3 spans 15 amino acids. Germline V gene sequence: CDR1 SGHRS, CDR2 YFSETQ. Trimming shortened V by 1 base and J by 5 bases, and 15 bases separated the two germline ends. Written as DNA, the CDR3 is TGCGCCAGCAGCTTGAGACGGGGGACGCGGTATGGCTACACCTTC. This gives the protein CASSLRRGTRYGYTF.

This clone has a handful of counts. The CDR3 sequence is CASSQLTDEAFF. As DNA, the CDR3 is TGTGCCAGCAGTCAACTGACAGACGAAGCTTTCTTT. This sequence joins TRBV28 and TRBJ1-1; TRBD1 is a possible D gene (5 bases). The V gene lost 5 bases and the J gene lost 8 bases, with 12 bases spanning the gap. Germline V gene sequence: CDR1 MDHEN, CDR2 SYDVKM. The CDR3 loop spans 12 amino acids.

The CDR3 DNA follows: TGTGCCAGCACCGAAGGAGGGATGAACACTGAAGCTTTCTTT. Protein sequence: CASTEGGMNTEAFF. The chain joins TRBV2 to TRBJ1-1; D gene uncertain. Germline V lookup: CDR1 SNHLY, CDR2 FYNNEI. This CDR3 contains 14 residues. V was shortened by 7 bases and J by 0 bases, with 12 bases between the two germline ends. Drawing the rest from reference TRBV2 and TRBJ1-1, the complete variable domain is EPEVTQTPSHQVTQMGQEVILRCVPISNHLYFYWYRQILGQKVEFLVSFYNNEISEKSEIFDDQFSVERPDGSNFTLKIRSTKLEDSAMYFCASTEGGMNTEAFFGQGTRLTVV.

This clone was counted between two and nine times. CDR3 in amino acids: CASRDRENEAFF. The CDR3 DNA reads TGTGCCAGTAGAGACAGGGAAAATGAAGCTTTCTTT. V and J are TRBV6-6 and TRBJ1-1; 7 bases line up with TRBD1. CDR3 size: 12 residues. J lost 7 bases, V lost 9 bases, and 8 bases had no gene match. Germline lookup yields CDR1 MNHNY and CDR2 SVGAGI (reference sequence).